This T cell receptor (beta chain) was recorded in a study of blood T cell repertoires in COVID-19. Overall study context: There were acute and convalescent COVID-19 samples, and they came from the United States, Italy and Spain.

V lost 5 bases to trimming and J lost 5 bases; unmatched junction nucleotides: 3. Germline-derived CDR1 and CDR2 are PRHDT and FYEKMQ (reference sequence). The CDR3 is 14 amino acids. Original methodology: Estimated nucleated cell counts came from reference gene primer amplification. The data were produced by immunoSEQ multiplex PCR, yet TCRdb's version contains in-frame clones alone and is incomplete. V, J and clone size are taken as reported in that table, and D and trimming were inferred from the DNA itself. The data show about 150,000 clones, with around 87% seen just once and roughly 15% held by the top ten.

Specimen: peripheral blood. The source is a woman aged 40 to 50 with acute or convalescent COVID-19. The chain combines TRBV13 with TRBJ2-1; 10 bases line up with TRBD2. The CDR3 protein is CASSLAGVHNEQFF. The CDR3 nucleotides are TGTGCCAGCAGCCTAGCGGGAGTACACAATGAGCAGTTCTTC.